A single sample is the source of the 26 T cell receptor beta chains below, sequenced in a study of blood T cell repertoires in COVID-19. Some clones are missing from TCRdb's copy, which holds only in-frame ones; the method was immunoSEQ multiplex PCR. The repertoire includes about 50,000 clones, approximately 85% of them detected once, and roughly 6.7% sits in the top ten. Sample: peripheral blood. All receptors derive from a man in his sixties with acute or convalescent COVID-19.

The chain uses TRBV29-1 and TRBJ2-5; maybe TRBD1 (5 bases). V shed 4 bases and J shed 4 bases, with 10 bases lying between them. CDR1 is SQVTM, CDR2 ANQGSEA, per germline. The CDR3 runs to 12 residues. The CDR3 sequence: CSVAAGIETQYF. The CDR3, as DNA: TGCAGCGTTGCAGCAGGGATAGAGACCCAGTACTTC.

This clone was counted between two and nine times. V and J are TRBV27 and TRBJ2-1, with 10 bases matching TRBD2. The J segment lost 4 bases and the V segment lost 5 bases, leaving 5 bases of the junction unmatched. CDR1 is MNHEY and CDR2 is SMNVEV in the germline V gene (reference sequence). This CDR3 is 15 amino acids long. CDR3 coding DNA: TGTGCCAGCAGTCCCGGGACTAGCGAATACAATGAGCAGTTCTTC. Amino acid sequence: CASSPGTSEYNEQFF.

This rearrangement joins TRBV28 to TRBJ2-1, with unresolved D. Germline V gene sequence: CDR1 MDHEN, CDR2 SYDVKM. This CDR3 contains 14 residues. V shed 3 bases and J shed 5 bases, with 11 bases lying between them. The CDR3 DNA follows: TGTGCCAGCAGTTTTTATACAGAAAACAATGAGCAGTTCTTC. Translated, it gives CASSFYTENNEQFF.

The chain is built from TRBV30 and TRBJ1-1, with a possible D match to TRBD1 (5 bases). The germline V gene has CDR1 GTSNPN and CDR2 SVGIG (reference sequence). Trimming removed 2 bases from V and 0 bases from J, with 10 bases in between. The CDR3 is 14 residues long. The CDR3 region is CAWSWPGLNTEAFF. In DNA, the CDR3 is TGTGCCTGGAGTTGGCCAGGGTTGAACACTGAAGCTTTCTTT.

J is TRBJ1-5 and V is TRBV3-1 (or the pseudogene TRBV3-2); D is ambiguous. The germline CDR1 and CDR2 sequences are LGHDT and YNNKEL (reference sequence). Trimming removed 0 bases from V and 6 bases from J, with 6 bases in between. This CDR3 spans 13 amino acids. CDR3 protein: CASSQDTSQPQHF. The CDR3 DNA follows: TGTGCCAGCAGCCAAGATACTAGTCAGCCCCAGCATTTT.

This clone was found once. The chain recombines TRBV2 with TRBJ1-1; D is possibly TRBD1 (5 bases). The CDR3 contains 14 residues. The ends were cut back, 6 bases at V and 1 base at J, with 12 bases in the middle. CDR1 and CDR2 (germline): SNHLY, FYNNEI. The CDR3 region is CASSARAQNTEAFF. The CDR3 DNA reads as TGTGCCAGCAGCGCCAGGGCCCAGAACACTGAAGCTTTCTTT.

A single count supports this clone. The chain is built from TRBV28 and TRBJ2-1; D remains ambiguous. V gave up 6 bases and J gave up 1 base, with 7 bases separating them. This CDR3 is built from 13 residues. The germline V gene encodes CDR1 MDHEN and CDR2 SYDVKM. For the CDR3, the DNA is TGTGCCAGCAGGAGGTGGTCCTACAATGAGCAGTTCTTC. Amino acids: CASRRWSYNEQFF.

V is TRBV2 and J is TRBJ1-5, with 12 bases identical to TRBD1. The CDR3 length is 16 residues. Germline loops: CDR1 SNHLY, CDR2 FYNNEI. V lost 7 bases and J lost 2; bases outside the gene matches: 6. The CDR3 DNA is TGTGCCAGCACGGGACAGGGGGCAGGTGGCAATCAGCCCCAGCATTTT. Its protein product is CASTGQGAGGNQPQHF. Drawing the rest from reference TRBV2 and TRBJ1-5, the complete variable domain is EPEVTQTPSHQVTQMGQEVILRCVPISNHLYFYWYRQILGQKVEFLVSFYNNEISEKSEIFDDQFSVERPDGSNFTLKIRSTKLEDSAMYFCASTGQGAGGNQPQHFGDGTRLSIL.

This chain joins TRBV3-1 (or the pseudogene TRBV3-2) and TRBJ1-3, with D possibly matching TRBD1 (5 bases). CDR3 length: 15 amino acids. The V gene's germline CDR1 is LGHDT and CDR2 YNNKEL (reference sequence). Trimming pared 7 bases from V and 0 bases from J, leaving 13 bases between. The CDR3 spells CASTRDFGSGNTIYF. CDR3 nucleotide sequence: TGTGCCAGCACCAGGGACTTTGGCTCTGGAAACACCATATATTTT.

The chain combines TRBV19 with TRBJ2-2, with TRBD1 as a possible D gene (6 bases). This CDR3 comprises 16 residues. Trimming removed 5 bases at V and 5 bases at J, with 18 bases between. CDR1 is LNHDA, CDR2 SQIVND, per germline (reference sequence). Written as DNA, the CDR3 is TGTGCCAGTAGTCTATTCCCGTCCGGGACAACCGGGGAGCTGTTTTTT. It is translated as CASSLFPSGTTGELFF.

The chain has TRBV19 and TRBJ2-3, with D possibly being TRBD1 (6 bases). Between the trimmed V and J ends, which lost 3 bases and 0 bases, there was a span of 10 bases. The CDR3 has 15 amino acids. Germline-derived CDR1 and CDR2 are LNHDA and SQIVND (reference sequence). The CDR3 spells CASSIGGGSTDTQYF. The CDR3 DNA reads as TGTGCCAGTAGTATTGGGGGCGGGAGCACAGATACGCAGTATTTT.

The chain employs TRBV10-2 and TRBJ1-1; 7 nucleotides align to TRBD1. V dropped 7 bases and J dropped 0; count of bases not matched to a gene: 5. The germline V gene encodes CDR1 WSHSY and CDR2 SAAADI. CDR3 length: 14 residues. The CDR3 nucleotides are TGCGCCAGCAAGACAGGGACGGTGAACACTGAAGCTTTCTTT. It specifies CASKTGTVNTEAFF.

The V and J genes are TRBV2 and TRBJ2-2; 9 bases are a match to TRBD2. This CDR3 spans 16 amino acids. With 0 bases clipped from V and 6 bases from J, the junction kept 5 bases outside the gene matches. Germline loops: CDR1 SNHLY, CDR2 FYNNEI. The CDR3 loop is CASSEAGREGAGELFF. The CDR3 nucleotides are TGTGCCAGCAGTGAAGCGGGGCGGGAGGGAGCCGGGGAGCTGTTTTTT.

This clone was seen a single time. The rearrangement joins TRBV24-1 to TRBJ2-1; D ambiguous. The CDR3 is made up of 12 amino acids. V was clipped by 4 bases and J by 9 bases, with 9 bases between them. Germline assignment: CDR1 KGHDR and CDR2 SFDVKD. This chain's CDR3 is CATSDRWSEQFF. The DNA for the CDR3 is TGTGCCACCAGTGACCGCTGGAGTGAGCAGTTCTTC.

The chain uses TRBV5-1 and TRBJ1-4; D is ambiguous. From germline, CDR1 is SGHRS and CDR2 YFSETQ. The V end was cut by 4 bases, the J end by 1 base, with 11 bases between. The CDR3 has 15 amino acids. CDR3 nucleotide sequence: TGCGCCAGCAGCCGCGGCGGGGTAACTAATGAAAAACTGTTTTTT. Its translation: CASSRGGVTNEKLFF.

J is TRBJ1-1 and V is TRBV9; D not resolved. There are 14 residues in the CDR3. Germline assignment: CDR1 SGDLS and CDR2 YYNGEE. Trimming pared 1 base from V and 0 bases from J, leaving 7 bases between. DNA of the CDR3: TGTGCCAGCAGCGTACAGGTTATGAACACTGAAGCTTTCTTT. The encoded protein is CASSVQVMNTEAFF.

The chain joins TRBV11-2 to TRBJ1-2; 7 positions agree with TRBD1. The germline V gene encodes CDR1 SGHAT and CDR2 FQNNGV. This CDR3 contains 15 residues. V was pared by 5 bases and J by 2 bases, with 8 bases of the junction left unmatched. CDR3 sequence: CASSLRQGWNYGYTF. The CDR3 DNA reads TGTGCCAGCAGCCTTCGACAGGGATGGAACTATGGCTACACCTTC.

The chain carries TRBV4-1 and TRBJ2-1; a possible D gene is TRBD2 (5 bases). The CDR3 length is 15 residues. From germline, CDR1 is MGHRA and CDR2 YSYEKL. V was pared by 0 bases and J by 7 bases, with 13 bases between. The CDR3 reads CASSQDSRDLNEQFF. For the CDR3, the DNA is TGCGCCAGCAGCCAAGATTCGAGGGATCTAAATGAGCAGTTCTTC.

The CDR3 loop reads CASSLRQENTEAFF. CDR3 in DNA: TGTGCCAGCAGTCTAAGACAGGAGAACACTGAAGCTTTCTTT. The gene calls are TRBV6-5 and TRBJ1-1; the D gene is possibly TRBD1 (6 bases). The CDR3 loop spans 14 amino acids. The germline V gene has CDR1 MNHEY and CDR2 SVGAGI. Trimming pared 5 bases from V and 1 base from J, leaving 11 bases between.

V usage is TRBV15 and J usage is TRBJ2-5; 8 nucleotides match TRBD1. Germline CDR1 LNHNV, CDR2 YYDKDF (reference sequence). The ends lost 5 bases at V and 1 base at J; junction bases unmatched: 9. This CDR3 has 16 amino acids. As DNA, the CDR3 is TGTGCCACCAGCGGGGTTGGACAGGGCTCCCAAGAGACCCAGTACTTC. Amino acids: CATSGVGQGSQETQYF.

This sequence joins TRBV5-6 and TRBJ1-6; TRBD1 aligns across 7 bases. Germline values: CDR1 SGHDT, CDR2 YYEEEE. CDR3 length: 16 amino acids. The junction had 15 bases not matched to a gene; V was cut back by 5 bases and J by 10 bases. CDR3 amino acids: CASSPASGGRLSPLHF. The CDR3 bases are TGTGCCAGCAGTCCCGCGTCAGGGGGGCGGCTGTCACCCCTCCACTTT. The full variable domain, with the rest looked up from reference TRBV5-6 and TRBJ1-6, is DAGVTQSPTHLIKTRGQQVTLRCSPKSGHDTVSWYQQALGQGPQFIFQYYEEEERQRGNFPDRFSGHQFPNYSSELNVNALLLGDSALYLCASSPASGGRLSPLHFGNGTRLTVT.

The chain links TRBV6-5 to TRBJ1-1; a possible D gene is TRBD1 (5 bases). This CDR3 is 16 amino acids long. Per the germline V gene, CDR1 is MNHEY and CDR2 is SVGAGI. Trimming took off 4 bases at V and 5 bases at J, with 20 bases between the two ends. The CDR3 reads CASSWLEGTAGTEAFF. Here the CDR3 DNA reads TGTGCCAGCAGTTGGCTCGAAGGGACGGCGGGAACTGAAGCTTTCTTT.

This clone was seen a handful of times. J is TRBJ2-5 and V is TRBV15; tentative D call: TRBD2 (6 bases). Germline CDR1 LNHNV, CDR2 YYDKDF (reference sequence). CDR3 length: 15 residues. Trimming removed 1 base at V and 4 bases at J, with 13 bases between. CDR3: CATSRGGGAVETQYF. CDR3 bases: TGTGCCACCAGCAGAGGTGGCGGGGCTGTAGAGACCCAGTACTTC.

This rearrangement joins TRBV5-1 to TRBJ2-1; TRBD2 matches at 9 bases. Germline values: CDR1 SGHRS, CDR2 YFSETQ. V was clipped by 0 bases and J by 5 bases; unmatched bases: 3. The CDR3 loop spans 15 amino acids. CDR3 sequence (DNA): TGCGCCAGCAGCTTGGCGCTAGCGGGGAACAATGAGCAGTTCTTC. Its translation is CASSLALAGNNEQFF.

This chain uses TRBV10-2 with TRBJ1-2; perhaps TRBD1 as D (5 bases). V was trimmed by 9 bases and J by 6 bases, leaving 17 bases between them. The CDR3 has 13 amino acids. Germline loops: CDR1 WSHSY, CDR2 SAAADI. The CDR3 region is CASCRARVDGYTF. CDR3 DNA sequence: TGCGCCAGTTGTCGGGCCAGGGTGGATGGCTACACCTTC.

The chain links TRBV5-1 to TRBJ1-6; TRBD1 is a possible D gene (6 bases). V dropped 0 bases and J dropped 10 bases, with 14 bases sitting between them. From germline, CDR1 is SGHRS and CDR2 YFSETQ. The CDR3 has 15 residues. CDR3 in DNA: TGCGCCAGCAGCTTGGGGGGACCGGGGGGCTCACCCCTCCACTTT. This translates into CASSLGGPGGSPLHF. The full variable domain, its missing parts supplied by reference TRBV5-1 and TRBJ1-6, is KAGVTQTPRYLIKTRGQQVTLSCSPISGHRSVSWYQQTPGQGLQFLFEYFSETQRNKGNFPGRFSGRQFSNSRSEMNVSTLELGDSALYLCASSLGGPGGSPLHFGNGTRLTVT.